The clone carrying this T cell receptor (beta chain) turned up a few times. Germline lookup yields CDR1 SGHRS and CDR2 YFSETQ. V was clipped by 4 bases and J by 8 bases; unmatched bases: 22. CDR3 length equals 18 residues. This specimen belongs to a study of blood T cell repertoires in COVID-19. The overall study: Donors in the United States, Italy and Spain gave samples during acute or convalescent COVID-19.

The protocol was immunoSEQ multiplex PCR, while the TCRdb copy is restricted to in-frame clones and leaves out a portion. The sample has 180,000 or so clones, 88% seen once. The chain couples TRBV5-1 to TRBJ1-1; TRBD1 aligns across 8 bases. Sequenced input: peripheral blood. This clonotype was sampled from a man between 18 and 35 years old with active or convalescent COVID-19. CDR3 sequence: CASSPNPGGSASPAEAFF. The CDR3 DNA sequence: TGCGCCAGCAGCCCGAATCCAGGGGGCTCTGCATCTCCCGCAGAAGCTTTCTTT.